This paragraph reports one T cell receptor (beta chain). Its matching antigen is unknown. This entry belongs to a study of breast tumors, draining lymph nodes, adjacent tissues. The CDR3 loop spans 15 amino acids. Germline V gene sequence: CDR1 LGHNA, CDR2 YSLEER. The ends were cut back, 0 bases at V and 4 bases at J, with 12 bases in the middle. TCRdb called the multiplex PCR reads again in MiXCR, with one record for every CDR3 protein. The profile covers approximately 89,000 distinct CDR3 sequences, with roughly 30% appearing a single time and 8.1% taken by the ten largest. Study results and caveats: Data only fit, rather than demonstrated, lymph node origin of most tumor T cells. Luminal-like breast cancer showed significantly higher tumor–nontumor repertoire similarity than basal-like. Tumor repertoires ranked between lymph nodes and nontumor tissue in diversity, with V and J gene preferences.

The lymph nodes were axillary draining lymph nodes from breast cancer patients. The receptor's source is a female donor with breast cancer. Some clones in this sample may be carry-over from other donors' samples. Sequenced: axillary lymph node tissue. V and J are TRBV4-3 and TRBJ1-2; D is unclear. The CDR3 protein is CASSQDLGQAYGYTF. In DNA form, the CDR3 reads TGCGCCAGCAGCCAAGATCTTGGCCAGGCCTATGGCTACACCTTC.